These 11 T cell receptor beta chains share one sample of origin, sequenced in a study of cytomegalovirus exposure and HLA in healthy donors (dated by TCRdb to about 2017). Libraries were prepared through the immunoSEQ multiplex PCR assay. A mixture of 60 forward primers for TCR Vbeta segments and 13 reverse primers for TCR Jbeta segments was used in the multiplex PCR. This is the immuneACCESS table as TCRdb keeps it, with only in-frame sequences that have V and J called. A part of the clones is gone; compared with another copy, unresolved V genes explain less than half, and the rest is unexplained. The sample table records under 200,000 clones; 80% to 85% of these occur just once. The ten largest clones represent 7.5% to 9% of the sample. The specimen was PBMCs. The receptors come from a male donor in good health and CMV-seropositive.

This chain links TRBV7-2 with TRBJ2-7; TRBD1 matches 7 bases. V lost 5 bases and J lost 0; bases outside the gene matches: 7. Looked up from germline, CDR1 is SGHTA and CDR2 is FQGNSA. This CDR3 is 15 amino acids long. The CDR3 coding sequence is TGTGCCAGCAGCCCCGGGACAGTAAGCTCCTACGAGCAGTACTTC. Its protein product is CASSPGTVSSYEQYF.

This chain links TRBV7-2 with TRBJ1-1; a possible D gene is TRBD1 (5 bases). The CDR3 consists of 13 residues. Trimming took off 2 bases at V and 3 bases at J, with 7 bases between the two ends. In germline, CDR1 is SGHTA, CDR2 FQGNSA. CDR3 in DNA: TGTGCCAGCAGCTTAAAGGGGCACACTGAAGCTTTCTTT. This sequence encodes CASSLKGHTEAFF.

V gene TRBV9 combines with J gene TRBJ2-1; 7 bases are a match to TRBD2. The J segment lost 8 bases and the V segment lost 3 bases, leaving 11 bases of the junction unmatched. CDR3 length: 15 amino acids. Germline CDR1 reads SGDLS; CDR2 reads YYNGEE. This CDR3 is CASSGGSSMKDEQFF. In DNA, the CDR3 is TGTGCCAGCAGCGGCGGGAGTTCGATGAAGGATGAGCAGTTCTTC.

This clone was seen a few times. Other DNA sequences in this specimen translate into the identical CDR3. The rearrangement links TRBV9 to TRBJ2-7, with 10 bases lining up with TRBD2. Germline CDR1 SGDLS, CDR2 YYNGEE. J gave up 5 bases and V 0 bases, and 5 bases lay outside the gene matches. The CDR3 runs 15 residues. The CDR3 loop reads CASSVGGLAGDEQYF. The CDR3 coding sequence is TGTGCCAGCAGCGTAGGGGGGCTAGCGGGGGACGAGCAGTACTTC.

J is TRBJ2-1 and V is TRBV4-1, with 9 nucleotides matching TRBD1. Germline assignment: CDR1 MGHRA and CDR2 YSYEKL. CDR3 length: 18 amino acids. With 0 bases clipped from V and 4 bases from J, the junction kept 10 bases outside the gene matches. The chain's CDR3 is CASSQDLGPGQGYNEQFF. CDR3 DNA sequence: TGCGCCAGCAGCCAAGATTTGGGGCCGGGACAGGGTTACAATGAGCAGTTCTTC.

J is TRBJ2-1 and V is TRBV9, with TRBD1 as a possible D gene (9 bases). There are 16 residues in the CDR3. CDR1 and CDR2 (germline): SGDLS, YYNGEE. Trimming took 5 bases from V and 4 from J, leaving 19 bases between them. The CDR3 loop reads CASRPGGDRAYNEQFF. CDR3 nucleotides: TGTGCCAGCAGGCCGGGGGGGGACAGGGCATACAATGAGCAGTTCTTC.

The chain joins TRBV4-3 to TRBJ2-1; 12 bases align to TRBD2. The trim removed 7 bases at V and 2 bases at J, leaving 9 bases unmatched. The CDR3 contains 17 residues. CDR1 and CDR2 from the germline V gene are LGHNA and YSLEER. The CDR3 DNA reads TGCGCCAGCAACAATTTGGGGACTAGCGGGCCCTACAATGAGCAGTTCTTC. It specifies CASNNLGTSGPYNEQFF.

The V gene is TRBV30, the J gene TRBJ2-1; D possibly corresponds to TRBD2 (6 bases). This CDR3 comprises 14 residues. V dropped 1 base and J dropped 10 bases, with 17 bases sitting between them. Germline CDR1 reads GTSNPN; CDR2 reads SVGIG (reference sequence). The CDR3 DNA follows: TGTGCCTGGAGTGCCGGGACTCGGATTTGGGAGCAGTTCTTC. Encoded protein: CAWSAGTRIWEQFF.

V usage is TRBV30 and J usage is TRBJ2-3; 10 bases fit TRBD2. This CDR3 has 17 residues. In germline, CDR1 is GTSNPN, CDR2 SVGIG (reference sequence). The V and J ends lost 0 bases and 3 bases, in that order; junction bases with no gene match: 9. DNA for the CDR3: TGTGCCTGGAGTGTACTTCGTACTAGCGGGGTTACAGATACGCAGTATTTT. It is translated as CAWSVLRTSGVTDTQYF.

The gene calls are TRBV18 and TRBJ1-3; 9 positions agree with TRBD1. V gave up 3 bases and J gave up 4 bases; unmatched junction bases: 7. The CDR3 sequence is 16 residues long. The V gene's germline CDR1 is KGHSH and CDR2 LQKENI. CDR3 nucleotides: TGTGCCAGCTCACCTCCGGGACAGGGAGTCGGAAACACCATATATTTT. Encoded protein: CASSPPGQGVGNTIYF.

The V gene is TRBV4-2, the J gene TRBJ2-2; D gene uncertain. With 0 bases removed from V and 0 bases from J, the gap between germline ends came to 11 bases. Per germline, CDR1 LGHNA and CDR2 YNFKEQ. The CDR3 runs to 17 residues. The CDR3 coding sequence is TGTGCCAGCAGCCAAGATCTCGCTAGGTCGAACACCGGGGAGCTGTTTTTT. Translated, it gives CASSQDLARSNTGELFF.